This TCR beta chain emerged from a study of spatial heterogeneity in lung cancer. Germline V gene sequence: CDR1 SGHDT, CDR2 YYEEEE. The ends lost 4 bases at V and 5 bases at J; junction bases unmatched: 4. The CDR3 totals 13 residues. MiXCR was run by TCRdb on the 5' RACE reads, yielding one entry per CDR3 protein. The table records over 10,000 distinct CDR3 sequences, around 4.2% of them present only once. The time point denotes: sample taken at primary tumor resection. No cells were sorted before sequencing. The whole RNA sequenced was extracted from tumor, nontumor lung or frozen PBMC. In its sample, this clonotype was seen a few times. This beta chain was picked up by a library intended for alpha chains and is off target, so its count carries little meaning.

The source of this sequence is a male donor with early-stage non-small cell lung cancer. Source: PBMCs, taken at surgery. This chain links TRBV5-6 with TRBJ2-5, with 8 nucleotides matching TRBD1. The CDR3 DNA reads as TGTGCCAGCAGCCTCCGGACAGGGGAGACCCAGTACTTC. Translating gives CASSLRTGETQYF.